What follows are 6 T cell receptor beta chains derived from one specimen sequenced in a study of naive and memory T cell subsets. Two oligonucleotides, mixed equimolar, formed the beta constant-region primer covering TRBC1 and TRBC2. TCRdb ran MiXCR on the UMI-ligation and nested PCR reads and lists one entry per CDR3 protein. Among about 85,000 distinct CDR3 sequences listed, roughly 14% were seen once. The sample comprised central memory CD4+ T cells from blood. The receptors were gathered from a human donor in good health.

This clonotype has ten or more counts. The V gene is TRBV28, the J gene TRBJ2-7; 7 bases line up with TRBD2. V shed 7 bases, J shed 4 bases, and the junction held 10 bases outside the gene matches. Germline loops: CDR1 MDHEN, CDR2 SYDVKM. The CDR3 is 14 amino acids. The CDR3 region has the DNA TGTGCCAGCACCACCTCGGGGGGTCGGTACGAGCAGTACTTC. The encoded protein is CASTTSGGRYEQYF.

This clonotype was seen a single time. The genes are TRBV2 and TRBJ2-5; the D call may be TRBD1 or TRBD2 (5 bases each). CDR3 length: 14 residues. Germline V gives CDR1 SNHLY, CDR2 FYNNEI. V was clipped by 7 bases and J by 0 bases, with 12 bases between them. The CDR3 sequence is CASTKGEYQETQYF. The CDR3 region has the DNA TGTGCCAGCACTAAAGGGGAGTACCAAGAGACCCAGTACTTC.

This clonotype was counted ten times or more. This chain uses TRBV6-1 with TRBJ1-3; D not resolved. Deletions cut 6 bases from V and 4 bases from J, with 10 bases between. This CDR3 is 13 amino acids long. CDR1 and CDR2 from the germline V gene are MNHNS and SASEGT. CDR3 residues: CASRQPDGNTIYF. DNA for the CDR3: TGTGCCAGCAGACAGCCGGACGGAAACACCATATATTTT.

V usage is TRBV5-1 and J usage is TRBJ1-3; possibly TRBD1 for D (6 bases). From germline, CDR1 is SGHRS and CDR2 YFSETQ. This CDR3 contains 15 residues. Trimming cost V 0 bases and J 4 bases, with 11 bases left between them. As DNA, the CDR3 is TGCGCCAGCAGCTTGGAAGCAGGGGCAGGAAACACCATATATTTT. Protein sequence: CASSLEAGAGNTIYF.

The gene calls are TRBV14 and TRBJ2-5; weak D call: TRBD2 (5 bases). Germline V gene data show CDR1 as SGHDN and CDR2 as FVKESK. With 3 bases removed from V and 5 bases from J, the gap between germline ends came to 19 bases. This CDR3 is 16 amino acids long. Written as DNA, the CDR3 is TGTGCCAGCAGCCACTGGGGAGAACCCCGCGCGGAGACCCAGTACTTC. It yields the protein CASSHWGEPRAETQYF.

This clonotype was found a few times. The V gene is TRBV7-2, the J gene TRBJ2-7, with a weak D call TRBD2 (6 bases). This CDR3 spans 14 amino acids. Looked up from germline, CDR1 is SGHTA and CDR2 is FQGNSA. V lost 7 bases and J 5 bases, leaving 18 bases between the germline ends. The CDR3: CASTPGTATNEQYF. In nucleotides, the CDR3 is TGTGCCAGCACCCCCGGGACTGCTACGAACGAGCAGTACTTC.